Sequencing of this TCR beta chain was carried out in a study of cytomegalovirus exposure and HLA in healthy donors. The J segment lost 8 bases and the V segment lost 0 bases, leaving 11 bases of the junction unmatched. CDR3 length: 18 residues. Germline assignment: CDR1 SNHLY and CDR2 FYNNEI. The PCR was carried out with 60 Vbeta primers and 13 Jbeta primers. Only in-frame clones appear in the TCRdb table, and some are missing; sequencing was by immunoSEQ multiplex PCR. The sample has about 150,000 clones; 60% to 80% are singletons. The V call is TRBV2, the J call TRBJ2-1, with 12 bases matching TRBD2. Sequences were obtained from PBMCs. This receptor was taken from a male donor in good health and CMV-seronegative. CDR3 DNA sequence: TGTGCCAGCAGTGAAGCGCTTCTGCTAGCGGGGGGGCCAGATGAGCAGTTCTTC. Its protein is CASSEALLLAGGPDEQFF.